This T cell receptor beta chain was sequenced for a study of PD-L1 blockade in urothelial cancer. The time point here: pretreatment peripheral blood. Germline loops: CDR1 MGHRA, CDR2 YSYEKL. J lost 0 bases, V lost 2 bases, and 0 bases had no gene match. This CDR3 spans 16 amino acids. Profiling relied on immunoSEQ multiplex PCR, and the TCRdb table lists in-frame clones only, not all of them. The sample has around 100,000 clones; around 87% are singletons. The origin of this receptor is a man in his fifties or sixties with urothelial cancer. The specimen comprised PBMCs, sampled around atezolizumab (anti-PD-L1) treatment. The chain has TRBV4-1 and TRBJ2-6; 8 nucleotides agree with TRBD2. Here the CDR3 DNA reads TGCGCCAGCAGCCAAACTAGCGGCTCTGGGGCCAACGTCCTGACTTTC. It is translated as CASSQTSGSGANVLTF.